This TCR beta chain was sequenced during a study of graft-versus-host responses after intestinal transplantation. Only in-frame clones appear in the TCRdb table, and some are missing; sequencing was by immunoSEQ multiplex PCR. There are about 120,000 clones in the sample; 75% to 95% occur only once, and over 0.15% lies in the top ten. To note about this clone: Its antigen is not identified.

The CDR3 covers 17 residues. Germline trimming cut 4 bases from V and 4 bases from J; bases unmatched to any gene: 9. Germline V gene data show CDR1 as SGHRS and CDR2 as YFSETQ. V is TRBV5-1 and J is TRBJ2-3, with TRBD2 identical over 13 bases. This sequence was found in a human donor who received an intestinal transplant. This sample comprised unstimulated CD4+ T cells sorted from spleen or lymph node cells, obtained before intestinal transplant. This CDR3 reads CASSTPTLAGGSDTQYF. As DNA, the CDR3 is TGCGCCAGCAGCACCCCAACACTAGCGGGAGGGTCAGATACGCAGTATTTT.